The 13 T cell receptor beta chains reported below all come from one sample, sequenced in a study of cytomegalovirus exposure and HLA in healthy donors (TCRdb year 2017). Library generation was performed with the immunoSEQ multiplex PCR assay. For the multiplex PCR, a mixture combining 60 forward primers for TCR Vbeta segments and 13 reverse primers for TCR Jbeta segments was used. Drawn from immuneACCESS, this table holds only the in-frame rearrangements with V and J called that TCRdb kept. Clones are partly lost; checked studies trace under half to an unresolved V gene and leave the rest unexplained. Recorded for this sample are 100,000 to 150,000 clones; approximately 80% of them occurred a single time. The leading ten clones occupy about 1.6% of the sample. The specimen was PBMCs. All receptors derive from a young woman in good health and CMV-seronegative.

The V call is TRBV18, the J call TRBJ2-2, with TRBD2 matching 9 bases. The V and J ends lost 0 bases and 5 bases, in that order; junction bases with no gene match: 4. The CDR3 is 16 amino acids. The germline V gene encodes CDR1 KGHSH and CDR2 LQKENI. In DNA, the CDR3 is TGTGCCAGCTCACCACCGGGGCTAGCGGGAACCGGGGAGCTGTTTTTT. This encodes CASSPPGLAGTGELFF.

This clone has just one count. The genes are TRBV29-1 and TRBJ1-1, with D unresolved. There are 13 residues in the CDR3. Trimming left V 2 bases short and J 6 bases short, with 13 bases between. Germline V CDR1 and CDR2: SQVTM, ANQGSEA. The CDR3 here is CSVESQARAEAFF. CDR3 in DNA: TGCAGCGTTGAAAGTCAGGCGCGGGCTGAAGCTTTCTTT. The entire variable domain, with the rest obtained from reference TRBV29-1 and TRBJ1-1, is as follows: SAVISQKPSRDICQRGTSLTIQCQVDSQVTMMFWYRQQPGQSLTLIATANQGSEATYESGFVIDKFPISRPNLTFSTLTVSNMSPEDSSIYLCSVESQARAEAFFGQGTRLTVV.

V and J are TRBV27 and TRBJ2-1; 7 bases are a match to TRBD1. The CDR3 has 15 amino acids. Per the germline V gene, CDR1 is MNHEY and CDR2 is SMNVEV (reference sequence). Trimming took 7 bases from V and 2 from J; bases not matched to a gene: 8. This CDR3 is CASNRGQAAYNEQFF. CDR3 DNA: TGTGCCAGCAACCGTGGACAGGCTGCCTACAATGAGCAGTTCTTC.

The rearrangement uses TRBV15 and TRBJ2-6; D might be TRBD1 (6 bases). The CDR3 consists of 16 residues. The V and J ends lost 0 bases and 2 bases respectively, with 8 bases between them. CDR1 LNHNV and CDR2 YYDKDF come from the germline V gene (reference sequence). CDR3 in amino acids: CATSRDPGAGANVLTF. CDR3 bases: TGTGCCACCAGCAGAGATCCAGGGGCTGGGGCCAACGTCCTGACTTTC.

CDR3 loop: CASIPAGGPLSEQYF. DNA for the CDR3: TGTGCCAGCATACCAGCGGGAGGGCCCCTCTCCGAGCAGTACTTC. This chain links TRBV27 with TRBJ2-7; 10 bases align to TRBD2. CDR1 is MNHEY, CDR2 SMNVEV, per germline (reference sequence). V lost 7 bases, J lost 6 bases, and 12 bases stayed unmatched. This CDR3 is built from 15 residues.

The chain is built from TRBV15 and TRBJ2-3, with TRBD2 matching over 12 bases. Germline-derived CDR1 and CDR2 are LNHNV and YYDKDF (reference sequence). The V and J ends lost 4 bases and 3 bases, in that order; junction bases with no gene match: 14. The CDR3 runs 19 residues. CDR3 nucleotides: TGTGCCACCAGCAACTACTTAGGGGCTAGCGGGAGGGCTACAGATACGCAGTATTTT. Translated, it gives CATSNYLGASGRATDTQYF.

This chain joins TRBV28 and TRBJ1-2, with TRBD1 matching 7 bases. The CDR3 loop spans 15 amino acids. V shed 6 bases and J 6 bases; nucleotides not matched to a gene: 13. Germline V lookup: CDR1 MDHEN, CDR2 SYDVKM. The CDR3 sequence is CASSLTRGAFDGYTF. The CDR3 DNA reads as TGTGCCAGCAGCCTAACCAGGGGGGCGTTTGATGGCTACACCTTC.

About this clone: Other DNA sequences within the sample encode an identical CDR3. The chain couples TRBV6-5 to TRBJ2-1, with a weak D call TRBD2 (5 bases). Per the germline V gene, CDR1 is MNHEY and CDR2 is SVGAGI. Trimming left V 6 bases short and J 0 bases short, with 12 bases between. This CDR3 is built from 15 residues. This CDR3 reads CASSSGGPSYNEQFF. Here the CDR3 DNA reads TGTGCCAGCAGCTCCGGCGGGCCCTCCTACAATGAGCAGTTCTTC.

V is TRBV6-5 and J is TRBJ2-7; no clear D gene. This CDR3 contains 16 residues. The ends were cut back, 4 bases at V and 6 bases at J, with 22 bases in the middle. The germline CDR1 and CDR2 sequences are MNHEY and SVGAGI. CDR3 sequence: CASSSKVGLVRIEQYF. CDR3 sequence (DNA): TGTGCCAGCAGTTCCAAGGTCGGGTTGGTGCGGATCGAGCAGTACTTC.

V and J are TRBV4-2 and TRBJ1-3; 8 bases match TRBD1. Looked up from germline, CDR1 is LGHNA and CDR2 is YNFKEQ. With V trimmed by 0 bases and J by 4 bases, 8 bases remained unmatched. This CDR3 region has 17 residues. The CDR3 bases are TGTGCCAGCAGCCAAGATCGAAGCAGGGGGCTCGGAAACACCATATATTTT. It is translated as CASSQDRSRGLGNTIYF.

The rearrangement links TRBV30 to TRBJ1-2; D is uncertain. Between the trimmed V and J ends, which lost 3 bases and 4 bases, there was a span of 9 bases. The CDR3 covers 12 residues. Germline CDR1 is GTSNPN and CDR2 is SVGIG (reference sequence). The CDR3 here is CAWRIIPYGYTF. For the CDR3, the DNA is TGTGCCTGGAGAATCATCCCCTATGGCTACACCTTC. Together with reference TRBV30 and TRBJ1-2, the CDR3 gives the full variable domain: SQTIHQWPATLVQPVGSPLSLECTVEGTSNPNLYWYRQAAGRGLQLLFYSVGIGQISSEVPQNLSASRPQDRQFILSSKKLLLSDSGFYLCAWRIIPYGYTFGSGTRLTVV.

The chain has TRBV19 and TRBJ2-1; 12 bases fit TRBD2. This CDR3 is 14 amino acids long. V shed 11 bases, J shed 9 bases, and the junction held 11 bases outside the gene matches. Looked up from germline, CDR1 is LNHDA and CDR2 is SQIVND (reference sequence). CDR3 sequence (DNA): TGTGCCTCATCTAGCGGGAGGGGGGCTGGTGAGCAGTTCTTC. Translated: CASSSGRGAGEQFF.

This rearrangement joins TRBV30 to TRBJ2-7; D ambiguous. Germline values: CDR1 GTSNPN, CDR2 SVGIG (reference sequence). This CDR3 spans 10 amino acids. V was pared by 5 bases and J by 8 bases, with 10 bases between. As DNA, the CDR3 is TGTGCCTGGGGAGACTTTAAGCAGTACTTC. Protein: CAWGDFKQYF.